The 5 T cell receptor beta chains in this list originate from one sample, sequenced in a study of response to subunit inactivated influenza vaccine (dated by TCRdb to the late 2010s). Receptors were amplified or captured by RT-PCR. TCRdb records Illumina HiSeq 2500 as the sequencer. TCRdb reran the public reads through fastp at Q25 and MiXCR, keeping productive beta chains. Identical CDR3 protein sequences are pooled into one entry, listed with their most common genes and DNA. This sample holds more than 400,000 distinct CDR3 sequences; 9.5% to 12% were observed only once. In total, the top ten clones hold approximately 12% of the sample. This specimen's time point label, interpreted: 45 days after influenza vaccine administration. The source was PBMCs from blood, collected roughly 6 weeks after vaccination. The source of these receptors is a man aged 45 to 65 who received an inactivated influenza vaccine. Donor details come from another sample of the same person, matched by shared clones.

There are a few counts of this clonotype. The V gene is TRBV12-3 or TRBV12-4, the J gene TRBJ2-7; D not certain. The CDR3 spans 15 residues. With 2 bases removed from V and 6 bases from J, the gap between germline ends came to 17 bases. In nucleotides, the CDR3 is TGTGCCAGCAGTTTATTGGTCGCAACCTTCTCCGAGCAGTACTTC. Translation gives CASSLLVATFSEQYF.

At least ten counts were recorded for this clonotype. The chain employs TRBV12-3 or TRBV12-4 and TRBJ1-5; D uncertain. The ends were cut back, 3 bases at V and 0 bases at J, with 6 bases in the middle. CDR3 size: 14 residues. The CDR3 spells CASSFVASNQPQHF. The CDR3, as DNA: TGTGCCAGCAGTTTTGTGGCTAGCAATCAGCCCCAGCATTTT.

The rearrangement links TRBV5-1 to TRBJ2-7, with a possible D match to TRBD2 (8 bases). V gave up 4 bases and J gave up 0 bases, with 14 bases separating them. Germline CDR1 SGHRS, CDR2 YFSETQ. CDR3 length: 15 residues. The CDR3 DNA reads TGCGCCAGCAGCGCGGGGGGACAGCCCTCCTACGAGCAGTACTTC. It translates to CASSAGGQPSYEQYF. The whole variable domain, remainder taken from reference TRBV5-1 and TRBJ2-7, is KAGVTQTPRYLIKTRGQQVTLSCSPISGHRSVSWYQQTPGQGLQFLFEYFSETQRNKGNFPGRFSGRQFSNSRSEMNVSTLELGDSALYLCASSAGGQPSYEQYFGPGTRLTVT.

The V and J genes are TRBV7-2 and TRBJ2-7; D is possibly TRBD1 or TRBD2 (6 bases each). CDR3 length: 14 amino acids. Germline V gene lookup returns CDR1 SGHTA and CDR2 FQGNSA. The V and J ends lost 5 bases and 2 bases respectively, with 13 bases between them. The CDR3 nucleotides read TGTGCCAGCAGCCGCCGGGGGCCTACCTACGAGCAGTACTTC. This encodes CASSRRGPTYEQYF.

The table lists this clonotype with many counts. The rearrangement joins TRBV27 to TRBJ2-1; D is uncertain. This CDR3 comprises 14 residues. Trimming left V 3 bases short and J 6 bases short, with 12 bases between. Germline loops: CDR1 MNHEY, CDR2 SMNVEV (reference sequence). The CDR3 is CASSLGNPGNEQFF. In nucleotides, the CDR3 is TGTGCCAGCAGTTTGGGTAACCCGGGCAATGAGCAGTTCTTC.